Given below is one TCR beta chain in context. What it binds is not known. Repertoires were generated with immunoSEQ multiplex PCR, while TCRdb's copy carries only in-frame clones and drops some. The table includes tens of thousands of clones, about 86% detected once. These data originate in a study of EBV T-cell therapy then PD-1 blockade in nasopharyngeal carcinoma. Sample time point: 266 days after commencement of treatment, after nivolumab therapy. As for treatment: AdE1-LMPpoly-expanded autologous EBV-specific T-cell therapy followed by anti-PD-1 nivolumab. Germline loops: CDR1 LGHDT, CDR2 YNNKEL (reference sequence). The CDR3 runs to 15 residues. Trimming took 0 bases from V and 2 from J, leaving 8 bases between them.

The specimen was CD8+ T cells from blood, collected around day 260 from a patient whose treatment included autologous EBV-specific T cells and nivolumab. This clonotype was obtained from a man aged 35 to 55 with nasopharyngeal carcinoma. The gene calls are TRBV3-1 (or the pseudogene TRBV3-2) and TRBJ1-5, with TRBD1 as a possible D gene (6 bases). CDR3 amino acids: CASSQDRTGNQPQHF. The CDR3 bases are TGTGCCAGCAGCCAAGATCGGACAGGCAATCAGCCCCAGCATTTT.